Presented here are 14 T cell receptor beta chains from one specimen sequenced in a study of OX40 agonist ivuxolimab in advanced cancers. TCRdb's copy holds only in-frame clones and misses some; the assay was immunoSEQ multiplex PCR. The repertoire holds tens of thousands of clones, with about 90% as singletons. The material was CD4+ or CD8+ T cells sorted from blood, obtained in a trial of the OX40 agonist ivuxolimab. These receptor sequences come from an adult with an advanced solid tumor such as melanoma, head and neck, liver or kidney cancer.

The chain has TRBV30 and TRBJ1-3, with a tentative D call TRBD1 (5 bases). This CDR3 has 12 amino acids. Germline values: CDR1 GTSNPN, CDR2 SVGIG (reference sequence). V shed 6 bases and J shed 0 bases, with 6 bases lying between them. The CDR3 sequence: CACGGSGNTIYF. The CDR3 nucleotides are TGTGCCTGTGGGGGCTCTGGAAACACCATATATTTT.

V and J are TRBV21-1 and TRBJ1-5. TRBV21-1 is described as a pseudogene. The CDR3 has 19 residues. The CDR3 DNA reads TGTGCCAGCAGCAGGGACTCCGGTGGGTTCCCGAATAGCAATCAGCCCCAGCATTTT. Translated: CASSRDSGGFPNSNQPQHF.

This rearrangement joins TRBV30 to TRBJ2-5; no clear D gene. CDR1 is GTSNPN, CDR2 SVGIG, per germline (reference sequence). V gave up 0 bases and J gave up 5 bases, with 13 bases separating them. The CDR3 loop spans 14 amino acids. CDR3 amino acids: CAWSVRAGWETQYF. In DNA, the CDR3 is TGTGCCTGGAGTGTACGGGCAGGATGGGAGACCCAGTACTTC.

The rearrangement links TRBV28 to TRBJ2-3, with 11 bases lining up with TRBD1. The CDR3 sequence is 15 residues long. J lost 3 bases, V lost 3 bases, and 2 bases had no gene match. Germline CDR1 is MDHEN and CDR2 is SYDVKM. CDR3 DNA sequence: TGTGCCAGCAGTTTTGGGACAGGGGGAACAGATACGCAGTATTTT. Residues: CASSFGTGGTDTQYF.

CDR3: CASSPFEGGVEETQYF. The DNA for the CDR3 is TGTGCCAGCAGCCCGTTTGAGGGAGGGGTCGAAGAGACCCAGTACTTC. This sequence joins TRBV4-2 and TRBJ2-5, with 7 positions matching TRBD2. The V segment lost 4 bases and the J segment 3 bases; nucleotides outside the gene matches: 11. This CDR3 contains 16 residues. From germline, CDR1 is LGHNA and CDR2 YNFKEQ.

The gene calls are TRBV7-2 and TRBJ2-2, with a tentative D call TRBD2 (5 bases). V lost 0 bases and J 5 bases, leaving 10 bases between the germline ends. The germline CDR1 and CDR2 sequences are SGHTA and FQGNSA. This CDR3 comprises 15 residues. This chain's CDR3 is CASSLAVPGTGELFF. The CDR3 DNA follows: TGTGCCAGCAGCTTAGCTGTTCCGGGGACCGGGGAGCTGTTTTTT.

This clone was counted a single time. The J gene is TRBJ2-1, the V gene TRBV19; D is ambiguous. Germline CDR1 is LNHDA and CDR2 is SQIVND (reference sequence). V was pared by 5 bases and J by 2 bases, with 4 bases between. The CDR3 consists of 12 residues. The CDR3 DNA is TGTGCCAGTAGTCCAGCCTACAATGAGCAGTTCTTC. Translating gives CASSPAYNEQFF.

The chain is built from TRBV11-1 and TRBJ2-1; 13 positions match TRBD2. V trimming: 6 bases; J trimming: 8 bases; junction bases outside the gene matches: 4. The germline CDR1 and CDR2 sequences are SGHAT and FQDESV (reference sequence). CDR3 length equals 14 residues. The CDR3 DNA reads as TGTGCCAGCAGACTAGCGGGAGGGCCGTATGAGCAGTTCTTC. Amino acids: CASRLAGGPYEQFF.

This chain joins TRBV10-3 and TRBJ1-2, with 12 bases matching TRBD1. J gave up 7 bases and V 8 bases, and 17 bases lay outside the gene matches. Germline CDR1 reads ENHRY; CDR2 reads SYGVKD. This CDR3 has 17 residues. CDR3 protein: CAIALTNPGQGAGGYTF. The DNA for the CDR3 is TGTGCCATCGCCCTCACCAATCCGGGACAGGGGGCGGGTGGCTACACCTTC.

The chain has TRBV19 and TRBJ2-3, with D unresolved. Germline V CDR1 and CDR2: LNHDA, SQIVND (reference sequence). With 8 bases removed from V and 2 bases from J, the gap between germline ends came to 5 bases. The CDR3 is made up of 11 amino acids. The CDR3 coding sequence is TGTGCCAGTTCCACCACAGATACGCAGTATTTT. It translates to CASSTTDTQYF.

The CDR3 loop is CASSLTGTMAFF. CDR3 coding DNA: TGTGCCAGCAGCTTAACAGGGACGATGGCTTTCTTT. The genes are TRBV7-8 and TRBJ1-1, with D possibly being TRBD1 (6 bases). The V and J ends lost 2 bases and 11 bases respectively, with 12 bases between them. CDR3 size: 12 residues. In germline, CDR1 is SGHVS, CDR2 FQNEAQ.

The chain carries TRBV28 and TRBJ1-5; the match to TRBD1 covers 7 bases. The CDR3 loop spans 14 amino acids. Trimming cost V 7 bases and J 2 bases; bases outside gene matches: 5. CDR1 is MDHEN, CDR2 SYDVKM, per germline. Here the CDR3 DNA reads TGTGCCAGCAATGACAGGGTCGGCAATCAGCCCCAGCATTTT. Protein: CASNDRVGNQPQHF.

The chain recombines TRBV11-2 with TRBJ2-7, with D unclear. The CDR3 is 13 residues long. Looked up from germline, CDR1 is SGHAT and CDR2 is FQNNGV. Trimming removed 0 bases at V and 5 bases at J, with 8 bases between. CDR3 in DNA: TGTGCCAGCAGCTTAGAGGGGTTCCACGAGCAGTACTTC. It codes for CASSLEGFHEQYF. Together with reference TRBV11-2 and TRBJ2-7, the CDR3 gives the full variable domain: EAGVAQSPRYKIIEKRQSVAFWCNPISGHATLYWYQQILGQGPKLLIQFQNNGVVDDSQLPKDRFSAERLKGVDSTLKIQPAKLEDSAVYLCASSLEGFHEQYFGPGTRLTVT.

The chain is built from TRBV30 and TRBJ1-2, with a weak D call TRBD1 (5 bases). The CDR3 extends over 11 amino acids. Between the trimmed V and J ends, which lost 3 bases and 5 bases, there was a span of 7 bases. CDR1 is GTSNPN, CDR2 SVGIG, per germline (reference sequence). Written as DNA, the CDR3 is TGTGCCTGGAGGGGGCTATATGGCTACACCTTC. The encoded protein is CAWRGLYGYTF.